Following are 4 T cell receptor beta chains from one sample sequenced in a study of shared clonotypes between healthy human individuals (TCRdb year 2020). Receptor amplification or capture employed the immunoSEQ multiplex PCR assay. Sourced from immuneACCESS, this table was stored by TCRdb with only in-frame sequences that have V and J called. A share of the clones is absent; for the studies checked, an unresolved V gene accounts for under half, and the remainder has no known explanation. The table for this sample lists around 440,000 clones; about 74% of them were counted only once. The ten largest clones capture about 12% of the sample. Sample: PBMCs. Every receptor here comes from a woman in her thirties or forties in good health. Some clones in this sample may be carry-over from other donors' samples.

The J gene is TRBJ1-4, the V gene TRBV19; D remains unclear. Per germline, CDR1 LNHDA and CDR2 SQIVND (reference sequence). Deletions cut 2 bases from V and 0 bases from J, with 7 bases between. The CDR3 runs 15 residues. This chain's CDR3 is CASSIKGATNEKLFF. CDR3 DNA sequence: TGTGCCAGTAGTATAAAGGGAGCAACTAATGAAAAACTGTTTTTT.

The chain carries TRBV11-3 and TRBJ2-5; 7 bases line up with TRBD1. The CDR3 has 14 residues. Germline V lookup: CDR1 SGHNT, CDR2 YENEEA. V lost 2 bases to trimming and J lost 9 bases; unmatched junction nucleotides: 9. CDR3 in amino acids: CASSLFQGVEAQYF. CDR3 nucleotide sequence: TGTGCCAGCAGCTTATTTCAGGGGGTTGAGGCCCAGTACTTC.

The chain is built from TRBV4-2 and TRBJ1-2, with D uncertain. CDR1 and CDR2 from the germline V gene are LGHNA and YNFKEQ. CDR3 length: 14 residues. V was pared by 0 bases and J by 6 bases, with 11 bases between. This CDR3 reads CASSQEGRGDGYTF. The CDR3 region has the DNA TGTGCCAGCAGCCAAGAAGGCAGAGGAGATGGCTACACCTTC.

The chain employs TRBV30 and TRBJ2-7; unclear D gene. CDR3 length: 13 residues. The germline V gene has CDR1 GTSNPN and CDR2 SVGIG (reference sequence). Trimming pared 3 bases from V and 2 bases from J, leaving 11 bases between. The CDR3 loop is CAWSRGTTYEQYF. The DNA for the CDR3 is TGTGCCTGGAGCAGAGGTACTACCTACGAGCAGTACTTC.